This is a list of T cell receptor beta chains from one sample in a study of cytomegalovirus exposure and HLA in healthy donors. Repertoires were generated with immunoSEQ multiplex PCR, while TCRdb's copy carries only in-frame clones and drops some. The sample lists 100,000 to 120,000 clones; roughly nine tenths were seen once. The sequenced sample was PBMCs. These receptors all stem from a young woman in good health and CMV-seronegative. Each CDR3 is given with its conserved first and last residue. The order of the fields is clone size, CDR3 length, J gene, D gene, V gene, CDR3 protein, CDR3 DNA. D genes are given only for firm matches. Size tells how often a clone was seen (once, few, many) or the class of an expanded clone, and some rows leave it out.

once	15	TRBJ2-7	.	TRBV7-2	CASSSIPGILPEQYF	TGTGCCAGCAGTTCCATTCCAGGCATCTTGCCCGAGCAGTACTTC
once	15	TRBJ2-1	TRBD2	TRBV7-2	CASSRSGGSYNEQFF	TGTGCCAGCAGCCGTAGCGGGGGCTCGTACAATGAGCAGTTCTTC
.	16	TRBJ1-1	TRBD1	TRBV18	CASSPPITGAKTEAFF	TGTGCCAGCTCACCTCCCATTACAGGGGCGAAGACTGAAGCTTTCTTT
.	14	TRBJ1-1	.	TRBV12-5	CASVTQGLNTEAFF	TGTGCTAGTGTCACACAGGGTTTGAACACTGAAGCTTTCTTT
.	13	TRBJ2-7	.	TRBV5-1	CASSLRQYYEQYF	TGCGCCAGCAGCCTAAGACAGTACTACGAGCAGTACTTC
.	15	TRBJ2-7	TRBD2	TRBV27	CASSLRGGSSYEQYF	TGTGCCAGCAGTCTTCGGGGGGGGAGCTCCTACGAGCAGTACTTC
.	15	TRBJ2-7	TRBD2	TRBV27	CASSLRWAGGHEQYF	TGTGCCAGCAGTTTACGGTGGGCGGGAGGCCACGAGCAGTACTTC
.	16	TRBJ2-3	.	TRBV5-1	CASSYSLDESTDTQYF	TGCGCCAGCAGCTATTCCCTAGACGAGAGCACAGATACGCAGTATTTT
.	14	TRBJ2-1	.	TRBV7-2	CASRGRGPYNEQFF	TGTGCCAGCAGGGGGCGGGGGCCCTACAATGAGCAGTTCTTC
.	14	TRBJ1-4	TRBD1	TRBV7-9	CASSLRQGDEKLFF	TGTGCCAGCAGTTTGAGACAGGGGGATGAAAAACTGTTTTTT
.	15	TRBJ1-5	.	TRBV18	CASSPRSDSNQPQHF	TGTGCCAGCTCCCCCCGGAGCGATAGCAATCAGCCCCAGCATTTT
.	16	TRBJ1-3	.	TRBV6-5	CASSFQGGGRGNTIYF	TGTGCCAGCAGTTTCCAGGGAGGGGGACGTGGAAACACCATATATTTT
.	18	TRBJ2-1	TRBD2	TRBV4-3	CASSQDPSGGTAVYEQFF	TGCGCCAGCAGCCAAGATCCCTCCGGGGGGACGGCGGTATATGAGCAGTTCTTC
.	16	TRBJ2-3	TRBD2	TRBV28	CASSISGRAGTDTQYF	TGTGCCAGCAGTATTAGCGGGAGGGCCGGCACAGATACGCAGTATTTT
once	14	TRBJ2-7	TRBD1	TRBV28	CASRPDRDSYEQYF	TGTGCCAGCAGGCCGGACAGGGACTCCTACGAGCAGTACTTC
.	12	TRBJ2-5	.	TRBV7-6	CASKGLSETQYF	TGTGCCAGCAAGGGGCTGTCAGAGACCCAGTACTTC
.	15	TRBJ1-6	TRBD1	TRBV7-9	CASSLGTGLNSPLHF	TGTGCCAGCAGCTTAGGGACAGGGCTGAATTCACCCCTCCACTTT
.	15	TRBJ2-2	TRBD2	TRBV7-2	CASSSRTSGLGELFF	TGTGCCAGCAGCTCCCGGACTAGCGGGTTGGGGGAGCTGTTTTTT
once	13	TRBJ2-7	TRBD1	TRBV6-5	CASRQDRGDEQYF	TGTGCCAGCAGACAAGACAGGGGCGACGAGCAGTACTTC
once	16	TRBJ1-5	TRBD1	TRBV7-9	CASSPSGTGDNQPQHF	TGTGCCAGCAGCCCCTCGGGGACAGGGGATAATCAGCCCCAGCATTTT
.	16	TRBJ1-3	.	TRBV7-6	CASSLEDSFSGNTIYF	TGTGCCAGCAGCTTAGAGGACAGTTTCTCTGGAAACACCATATATTTT